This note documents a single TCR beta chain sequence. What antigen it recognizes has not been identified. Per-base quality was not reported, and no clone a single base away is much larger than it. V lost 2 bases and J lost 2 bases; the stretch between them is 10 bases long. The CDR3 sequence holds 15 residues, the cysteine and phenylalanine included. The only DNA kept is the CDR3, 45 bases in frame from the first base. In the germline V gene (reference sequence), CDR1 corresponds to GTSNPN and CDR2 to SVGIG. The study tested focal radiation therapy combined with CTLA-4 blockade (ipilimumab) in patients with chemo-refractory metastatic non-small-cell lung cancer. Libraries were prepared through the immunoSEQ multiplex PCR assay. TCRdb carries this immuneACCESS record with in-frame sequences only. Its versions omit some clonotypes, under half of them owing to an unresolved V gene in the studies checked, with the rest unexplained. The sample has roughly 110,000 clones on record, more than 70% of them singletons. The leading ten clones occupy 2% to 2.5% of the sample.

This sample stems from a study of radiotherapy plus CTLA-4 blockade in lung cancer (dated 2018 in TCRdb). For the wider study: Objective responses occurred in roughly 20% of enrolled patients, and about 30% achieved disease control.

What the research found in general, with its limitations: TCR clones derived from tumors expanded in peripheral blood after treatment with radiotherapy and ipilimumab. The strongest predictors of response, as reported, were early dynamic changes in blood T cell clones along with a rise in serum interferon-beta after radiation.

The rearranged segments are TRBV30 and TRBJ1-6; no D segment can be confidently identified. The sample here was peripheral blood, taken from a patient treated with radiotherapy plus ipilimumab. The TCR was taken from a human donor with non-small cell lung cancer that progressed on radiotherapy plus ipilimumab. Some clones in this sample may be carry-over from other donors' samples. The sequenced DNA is TGTGCCTGGAGTCGAGTGTTCACCTATAATTCACCCCTCCACTTT. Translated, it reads CAWSRVFTYNSPLHF.